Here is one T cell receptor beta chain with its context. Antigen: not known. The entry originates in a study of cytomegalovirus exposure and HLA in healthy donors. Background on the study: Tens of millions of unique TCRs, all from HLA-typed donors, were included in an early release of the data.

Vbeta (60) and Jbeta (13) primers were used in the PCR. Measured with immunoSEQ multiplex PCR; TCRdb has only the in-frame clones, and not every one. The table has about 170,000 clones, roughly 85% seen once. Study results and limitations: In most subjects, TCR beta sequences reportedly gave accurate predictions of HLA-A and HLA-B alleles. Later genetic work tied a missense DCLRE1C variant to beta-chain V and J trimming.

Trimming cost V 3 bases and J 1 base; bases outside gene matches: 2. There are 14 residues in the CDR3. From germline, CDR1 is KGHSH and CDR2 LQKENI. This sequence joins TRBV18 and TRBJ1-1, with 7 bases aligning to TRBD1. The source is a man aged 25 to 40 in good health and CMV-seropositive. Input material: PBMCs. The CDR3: CASSPGQRNTEAFF. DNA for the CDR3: TGTGCCAGCTCACCGGGACAGAGGAACACTGAAGCTTTCTTT.